The 25 T cell receptor beta chains reported below all come from one sample, sequenced in a study of early T cells in non-severe SARS-CoV-2 infection. TCRdb passed the 5' RACE reads through MiXCR, listing each CDR3 protein once. The sample has approximately 97,000 distinct CDR3 sequences, approximately 14% seen once. Sequencing used whole blood. The receptor source for this set is an adult who was a healthcare worker with PCR-confirmed SARS-CoV-2 infection or an uninfected control (not recorded which).

The chain joins TRBV6-5 to TRBJ2-5, with TRBD2 matching 12 bases. The CDR3 loop spans 15 amino acids. Per the germline V gene, CDR1 is MNHEY and CDR2 is SVGAGI. V was clipped by 6 bases and J by 8 bases; unmatched bases: 10. The CDR3 bases are TGTGCCAGCAGCCCCGGGACTAGCGGGTCCCGAACCCAGTACTTC. Residues: CASSPGTSGSRTQYF.

The rearrangement links TRBV5-8 to TRBJ2-5; D is uncertain. Between the trimmed V and J ends, which lost 7 bases and 5 bases, there was a span of 18 bases. From germline, CDR1 is SGHTS and CDR2 YDEGEE. The CDR3 contains 14 residues. As DNA, the CDR3 is TGTGCCAGCCGCATGGGTTGGGGTCGGGAGACCCAGTACTTC. Amino acids: CASRMGWGRETQYF. The variable domain in full, with the rest retrieved from reference TRBV5-8 and TRBJ2-5, is EAGVTQSPTHLIKTRGQQATLRCSPISGHTSVYWYQQALGLGLQFLLWYDEGEERNRGNFPPRFSGRQFPNYSSELNVNALELEDSALYLCASRMGWGRETQYFGPGTRLLVL.

The chain combines TRBV6-6 with TRBJ1-2; possible D gene TRBD1, 5 bases. CDR3 length: 16 residues. Trimming took 0 bases from V and 8 from J, leaving 19 bases between them. Germline V gives CDR1 MNHNY, CDR2 SVGAGI (reference sequence). The CDR3 here is CASSYSGRGRGPGYTF. The CDR3 DNA is TGTGCCAGCAGTTACTCCGGGCGTGGTAGGGGACCCGGCTACACCTTC.

This clonotype was seen a few times. V usage is TRBV20-1 and J usage is TRBJ2-1, with TRBD2 matching over 11 bases. The CDR3 sequence is 15 residues long. Trimming cost V 0 bases and J 6 bases; bases outside gene matches: 4. CDR1 is DFQATT and CDR2 is SNEGSKA in the germline V gene (reference sequence). CDR3 amino acids: CSAREVLAGANEQFF. CDR3 in DNA: TGCAGTGCTAGAGAGGTACTAGCGGGAGCCAATGAGCAGTTCTTC.

This chain uses TRBV12-3 or TRBV12-4 with TRBJ2-3; D ambiguous. The CDR3 runs 14 residues. The V end lost 1 base, the J end lost 8 bases, and 13 bases lay between the germline ends. CDR3: CASSLVSFQATQYF. CDR3 coding DNA: TGTGCCAGCAGTTTAGTTAGTTTCCAGGCTACGCAGTATTTT.

In its sample, this clonotype was seen many times. This rearrangement joins TRBV7-2 to TRBJ2-1; D not resolved. The germline V gene has CDR1 SGHTA and CDR2 FQGNSA. The CDR3 spans 12 residues. V lost 0 bases and J lost 6, with 3 bases in between. The CDR3: CASSLALNEQFF. CDR3 nucleotide sequence: TGTGCCAGCAGCTTAGCCCTCAATGAGCAGTTCTTC.

This clonotype was counted at least ten times. The chain employs TRBV27 and TRBJ2-1; TRBD2 is a possible D gene (6 bases). Trimming removed 7 bases from V and 8 bases from J, with 21 bases in between. The germline V gene encodes CDR1 MNHEY and CDR2 SMNVEV (reference sequence). The length of the CDR3 is 15 residues. CDR3: CASNKRGFAWDEQFF. The CDR3 DNA follows: TGTGCCAGCAATAAACGGGGGTTCGCTTGGGATGAGCAGTTCTTC.

This clonotype came up many times. The chain joins TRBV9 to TRBJ2-7, with TRBD2 identical over 7 bases. V lost 2 bases to trimming and J lost 2 bases; unmatched junction nucleotides: 7. Germline CDR1 is SGDLS and CDR2 is YYNGEE. The CDR3 is made up of 15 amino acids. CDR3 in DNA: TGTGCCAGCAGCGTGACCCCCGGGACTACCTACGAGCAGTACTTC. Protein product: CASSVTPGTTYEQYF.

This clonotype was observed at least ten times. J is TRBJ2-1 and V is TRBV29-1; 13 bases are shared with TRBD2. Trimming at V came to 3 bases and at J to 8 bases, leaving 4 bases not matched to a gene. Looked up from germline, CDR1 is SQVTM and CDR2 is ANQGSEA. CDR3 length: 14 residues. The CDR3 DNA reads as TGCAGCGTTGAGGGACTAGCGGGATGGTATGAGCAGTTCTTC. Translating gives CSVEGLAGWYEQFF.

This clonotype came up a few times. The rearrangement joins TRBV7-9 to TRBJ1-6, with unresolved D. V was cut by 0 bases and J by 10 bases, with 13 bases left in between. This CDR3 has 15 residues. Germline-derived CDR1 and CDR2 are SEHNR and FQNEAQ (reference sequence). The CDR3, as DNA: TGTGCCAGCAGCTTAGCAGGCCAGGTCCGATCACCCCTCCACTTT. It encodes CASSLAGQVRSPLHF.

The rearrangement links TRBV6-1 to TRBJ2-1, with a possible D match to TRBD2 (6 bases). Germline CDR1 reads MNHNS; CDR2 reads SASEGT. This CDR3 comprises 15 residues. V was pared by 4 bases and J by 6 bases, with 16 bases between. The CDR3 nucleotides read TGTGCCAGCAGTGCCCGTATTCGGGGGTTCAATGAGCAGTTCTTC. Translating gives CASSARIRGFNEQFF.

There are many counts of this clonotype. The chain employs TRBV6-2 or TRBV6-3 and TRBJ2-6; the D is unclear. V was shortened by 6 bases and J by 2 bases, with 14 bases between the two germline ends. CDR1 is MNHEY, CDR2 SVGEGT, per germline. The length of the CDR3 is 16 residues. The CDR3 DNA follows: TGTGCCAGCAGGCAACGGTGGGGTGCTGGGGCCAACGTCCTGACTTTC. This encodes CASRQRWGAGANVLTF.

A few counts support this clonotype. The CDR3 bases are TGTGCCAGCAGCCTGACACAATTTCAAGAGACCCAGTACTTC. It translates to CASSLTQFQETQYF. V usage is TRBV5-5 and J usage is TRBJ2-5; D gene ambiguous. Germline V gene data show CDR1 as SGHKS and CDR2 as YYEKEE (reference sequence). The CDR3 covers 14 residues. Trimming stripped 4 bases from V and 2 bases from J, with 12 bases between.

This chain uses TRBV6-6 with TRBJ2-3; 7 nucleotides agree with TRBD2. Trimming removed 11 bases from V and 6 bases from J; junction bases left unmatched: 14. Germline V CDR1 and CDR2: MNHNY, SVGAGI (reference sequence). The CDR3 is 14 amino acids. The CDR3 bases are TGTGCCTCCGAGGATTCGCGGGAGACGGATACGCAGTATTTT. Translating gives CASEDSRETDTQYF.

A remark on this clonotype: A single base separates this from a much larger clone, so it may be a read error. V and J are TRBV20-1 and TRBJ2-5; 15 bases align to TRBD2. The germline V gene has CDR1 DFQATT and CDR2 SNEGSKA (reference sequence). This CDR3 spans 14 amino acids. After removal of 7 bases from V and 5 bases from J, the junction contained 5 bases not matched to a gene. The CDR3 DNA reads as TGCAGTGGTGCCGGGACTAGCGGGAGGGAGACCCAGTACTTC. Residues: CSGAGTSGRETQYF.

This clonotype was recorded only once. The chain carries TRBV20-1 and TRBJ1-4, with D perhaps TRBD1 (6 bases). The germline CDR1 and CDR2 sequences are DFQATT and SNEGSKA (reference sequence). The CDR3 sequence is 14 residues long. With 6 bases removed from V and 7 bases from J, the gap between germline ends came to 18 bases. CDR3 loop: CSAGAASPSEKLFF. The CDR3 coding sequence is TGCAGTGCGGGGGCGGCGAGCCCGAGTGAAAAACTGTTTTTT.

The chain is built from TRBV5-1 and TRBJ2-2, with D unresolved. Trimming shortened V by 3 bases and J by 4 bases, and 10 bases separated the two germline ends. CDR3 length: 14 amino acids. Germline V gives CDR1 SGHRS, CDR2 YFSETQ. The CDR3 DNA reads TGCGCCAGCAGCTCTCAAGGGTTCACCGGGGAGCTGTTTTTT. This translates into CASSSQGFTGELFF. The full variable domain, rest sourced from reference TRBV5-1 and TRBJ2-2, is KAGVTQTPRYLIKTRGQQVTLSCSPISGHRSVSWYQQTPGQGLQFLFEYFSETQRNKGNFPGRFSGRQFSNSRSEMNVSTLELGDSALYLCASSSQGFTGELFFGEGSRLTVL.

This clonotype was counted at least ten times. As DNA, the CDR3 is TGTGCCAGCAGCTCGACTAGCGCCGAGCAGTTCTTC. Amino acid sequence: CASSSTSAEQFF. The chain carries TRBV7-9 and TRBJ2-1; TRBD2 agrees at 8 bases. J gave up 10 bases and V 4 bases, and 3 bases lay outside the gene matches. Germline CDR1 reads SEHNR; CDR2 reads FQNEAQ (reference sequence). This CDR3 contains 12 residues.

This clonotype was picked up many times. At one end, the junction sequence differs from germline, possibly due to a read error. The chain joins TRBV28 to TRBJ2-4; the D gene is possibly TRBD1 (6 bases). Germline-derived CDR1 and CDR2 are MDHEN and SYDVKM. The CDR3 loop spans 16 amino acids. The CDR3 is CASSLVRGRVKNIQYF. The CDR3 coding sequence is TGTGCCAGCAGTTTGGTCAGGGGACGCGTCAAAAACATTCAGTATTTC.

There are a few counts of this clonotype. This chain connects TRBV20-1 to TRBJ2-7, with D unclear. Germline values: CDR1 DFQATT, CDR2 SNEGSKA (reference sequence). The CDR3 has 13 amino acids. Trimming cost V 2 bases and J 2 bases, with 10 bases left between them. The DNA of the CDR3 is TGCAGTGCTAGAACGGTTTCGACCTACGAGCAGTACTTC. The encoded protein is CSARTVSTYEQYF.

In this sample, this clonotype turned up a few times. The chain uses TRBV4-1 and TRBJ2-3, with D possibly matching TRBD2 (6 bases). The CDR3 is made up of 15 amino acids. Germline values: CDR1 MGHRA, CDR2 YSYEKL. With 3 bases removed from V and 2 bases from J, the gap between germline ends came to 12 bases. The CDR3 DNA sequence: TGCGCCAGCAGCCAGCCGACGGGGGTCACAGATACGCAGTATTTT. Translated: CASSQPTGVTDTQYF.

This clonotype was counted between two and nine times. This chain connects TRBV7-2 to TRBJ2-1, with D tentatively TRBD2 (5 bases). The V end lost 1 base, the J end lost 3 bases, and 13 bases lay between the germline ends. This CDR3 is 16 amino acids long. Germline CDR1 and CDR2: SGHTA and FQGNSA. CDR3 region: CASSLVSGLDYNEQFF. The CDR3 region has the DNA TGTGCCAGCAGCTTAGTTTCCGGACTTGACTACAATGAGCAGTTCTTC.

This clonotype has a count of ten or more. The J gene is TRBJ2-5, the V gene TRBV11-2; D unresolved. This CDR3 is 13 amino acids long. CDR1 is SGHAT, CDR2 FQNNGV, per germline. The ends were cut back, 0 bases at V and 7 bases at J, with 9 bases in the middle. This CDR3 is CASSLEPYSTQYF. Here the CDR3 DNA reads TGTGCCAGCAGCTTAGAGCCCTACTCGACCCAGTACTTC.

This clonotype has just a few counts. This chain links TRBV10-3 with TRBJ1-1; D may be TRBD1 (6 bases). Germline lookup yields CDR1 ENHRY and CDR2 SYGVKD. The CDR3 loop spans 15 amino acids. Deletions cut 10 bases from V and 0 bases from J, with 18 bases between. The CDR3 reads CATKDSSGMNTEAFF. The CDR3 nucleotides are TGTGCCACAAAGGACAGTAGTGGGATGAACACTGAAGCTTTCTTT.

The CDR3 reads CASSQAVWPQYF. As DNA, the CDR3 is TGTGCCAGCAGCCAAGCCGTTTGGCCGCAGTACTTC. The chain employs TRBV3-1 and TRBJ2-7; D is unclear. The germline V gene encodes CDR1 LGHDT and CDR2 YNNKEL (reference sequence). CDR3 length equals 12 residues. The V end was cut by 1 base, the J end by 9 bases, with 10 bases between.